These 29 T cell receptor beta chains were all obtained from the same sample, sequenced in a study of post-analysis software for immune sequencing data. Points from the study as a whole: Included in a set of about 5 TRBV segments more frequent in patients than controls were TRBV5-6, TRBV5-1 and TRBV20-1.

cDNA libraries of TCR beta carried unique molecular identifiers. TCRdb called the PCR reads again in MiXCR, with one record for every CDR3 protein. The sample includes about 540,000 distinct CDR3 sequences, around 34% of them seen just once. What these receptors recognize is not known. Specimen: blood. All receptors derive from a girl aged 2-17 years with multiple sclerosis.

The rearrangement uses TRBV6-6 and TRBJ2-3, with TRBD2 matching 7 bases. Germline CDR1 and CDR2: MNHNY and SVGAGI (reference sequence). Trimming at V came to 11 bases and at J to 1 base, leaving 9 bases not matched to a gene. The CDR3 is 14 amino acids. The CDR3 region has the DNA TGTGCCGGCGCCGAGGGAGGGGGCACAGATACGCAGTATTTT. Protein sequence: CAGAEGGGTDTQYF.

V usage is TRBV5-6 and J usage is TRBJ2-1, with D maybe TRBD1 (5 bases). The germline gives CDR1 SGHDT, CDR2 YYEEEE. V lost 5 bases, J lost 6 bases, and 15 bases lay in between. CDR3 length: 14 residues. CDR3 in amino acids: CASRPANRPNEQFF. CDR3 DNA: TGTGCCAGCAGGCCCGCGAACAGGCCCAATGAGCAGTTCTTC.

This clonotype was observed a handful of times. V is TRBV18 and J is TRBJ2-5; TRBD1 is a possible D gene (6 bases). Trimming removed 1 base from V and 0 bases from J, with 12 bases in between. Looked up from germline, CDR1 is KGHSH and CDR2 is LQKENI. CDR3 length: 16 residues. The CDR3 loop is CASSPLGGSYQETQYF. Written as DNA, the CDR3 is TGTGCCAGCTCACCACTAGGGGGTTCGTACCAAGAGACCCAGTACTTC.

The chain recombines TRBV4-1 with TRBJ2-5; D not resolved. The J call could be wrong; TRBJ2-7 is a better fit for the DNA end. Germline lookup yields CDR1 MGHRA and CDR2 YSYEKL. This CDR3 spans 13 amino acids. CDR3 sequence (DNA): TGCGCCAGCAGCCAAGATCACGGGCACGAGCAGTACTTC. Translation: CASSQDHGHEQYF.

This clonotype has only a few counts. The rearrangement joins TRBV29-1 to TRBJ1-2; D is ambiguous. Germline assignment: CDR1 SQVTM and CDR2 ANQGSEA. The CDR3 loop spans 12 amino acids. V gave up 4 bases and J gave up 1 base, with 7 bases separating them. CDR3 protein: CSVGVSNYGYTF. The DNA of the CDR3 is TGCAGCGTTGGAGTGAGTAACTATGGCTACACCTTC.

This chain joins TRBV12-3 or TRBV12-4 and TRBJ1-2, with TRBD1 matching 7 bases. The CDR3 sequence is 13 residues long. V dropped 3 bases and J dropped 6; count of bases not matched to a gene: 4. The CDR3 region has the DNA TGTGCCAGCAGTTTTGACAGGGCTGATGGCTACACCTTC. This sequence encodes CASSFDRADGYTF.

This clonotype was observed a handful of times. The CDR3 DNA follows: TGCAGCGTGGGCAACAGGCCTGGGAACGAGCAGTACTTC. Translation: CSVGNRPGNEQYF. V gene TRBV29-1 combines with J gene TRBJ2-5; D is perhaps TRBD1 (5 bases). The J call may be faulty, since TRBJ2-7 better matches the DNA end. Germline loops: CDR1 SQVTM, CDR2 ANQGSEA. CDR3 length: 13 residues.

The rearrangement joins TRBV18 to TRBJ1-1; D gene unclear. The CDR3 has 15 residues. Germline loops: CDR1 KGHSH, CDR2 LQKENI. Trimming left V 0 bases short and J 1 base short, with 9 bases between. The CDR3 region has the DNA TGTGCCAGCTCACCACCGTCTATCGGGAACACTGAAGCTTTCTTT. Its protein product is CASSPPSIGNTEAFF.

This chain joins TRBV5-1 and TRBJ2-5; D is unresolved. The DNA matches TRBJ2-7 better at its end, which makes the J call doubtful. This CDR3 has 14 amino acids. Germline V gene lookup returns CDR1 SGHRS and CDR2 YFSETQ. The CDR3 coding sequence is TGCGCCAGCAGCGCCCCTGTTCGTCCCTACGAGCAGTACTTC. Translated: CASSAPVRPYEQYF.

The chain uses TRBV20-1 and TRBJ2-5, with a possible D match to TRBD2 (6 bases). The V end was cut by 6 bases, the J end by 2 bases, with 19 bases between. The germline V gene encodes CDR1 DFQATT and CDR2 SNEGSKA (reference sequence). The CDR3 contains 15 residues. CDR3 sequence reads: CSARLVGLGQETQYF. The DNA for the CDR3 is TGCAGTGCGAGACTAGTGGGGCTTGGTCAAGAGACCCAGTACTTC.

This clonotype has a count of ten or more. The rearrangement joins TRBV7-2 to TRBJ1-5; the D is unclear. Trimming took off 6 bases at V and 7 bases at J, with 10 bases between the two ends. Per germline, CDR1 SGHTA and CDR2 FQGNSA. The CDR3 extends over 12 amino acids. The CDR3 sequence: CASSTRGQPQHF. CDR3 nucleotide sequence: TGTGCCAGCAGTACGAGAGGGCAGCCCCAGCATTTT. Filled out from reference TRBV7-2 and TRBJ1-5, the complete variable domain reads GAGVSQSPSNKVTEKGKDVELRCDPISGHTALYWYRQSLGQGLEFLIYFQGNSAPDKSGLPSDRFSAERTGGSVSTLTIQRTQQEDSAVYLCASSTRGQPQHFGDGTRLSIL.

The gene calls are TRBV19 and TRBJ2-1; the D is unclear. The germline V and J ends were trimmed by 6 bases and 6 bases, with 9 bases remaining between them. Germline CDR1 reads LNHDA; CDR2 reads SQIVND (reference sequence). The length of the CDR3 is 12 residues. In DNA, the CDR3 is TGTGCCAGTAGAAGGGCAAGCAATGAGCAGTTCTTC. This translates into CASRRASNEQFF.

The count of this clonotype is one. The rearrangement joins TRBV20-1 to TRBJ1-4, with D possibly TRBD1 on 5 matching bases. Germline values: CDR1 DFQATT, CDR2 SNEGSKA (reference sequence). With 6 bases removed from V and 8 bases from J, the gap between germline ends came to 19 bases. This CDR3 has 14 residues. The CDR3 DNA follows: TGCAGTGCCCACATTCACGGGGCCAAGGAAAAACTGTTTTTT. This sequence encodes CSAHIHGAKEKLFF.

The chain joins TRBV18 to TRBJ2-7; D is unresolved. Germline loops: CDR1 KGHSH, CDR2 LQKENI. Trimming took off 3 bases at V and 1 base at J, with 10 bases between the two ends. The CDR3 extends over 14 amino acids. DNA of the CDR3: TGTGCCAGCTCACCGCTGGACGGATCCTACGAGCAGTACTTC. It specifies CASSPLDGSYEQYF.

This chain uses TRBV24-1 with TRBJ2-5; 8 bases map to TRBD2. Trimming removed 6 bases from V and 5 bases from J; junction bases left unmatched: 7. This CDR3 region has 14 residues. The germline V gene has CDR1 KGHDR and CDR2 SFDVKD. The CDR3: CATSPAGASETQYF. The CDR3 DNA reads as TGTGCCACCAGTCCAGCGGGGGCATCGGAGACCCAGTACTTC.

This clonotype has a handful of counts. This rearrangement joins TRBV12-3 or TRBV12-4 to TRBJ1-2, with 10 bases that match TRBD1. The CDR3 covers 15 residues. V was clipped by 5 bases and J by 6 bases; unmatched bases: 9. This CDR3 reads CASSPRDRGIDGYTF. The DNA of the CDR3 is TGTGCCAGCAGTCCCCGGGACAGGGGCATAGATGGCTACACCTTC.

The chain joins TRBV12-3 or TRBV12-4 to TRBJ2-1; tentative D call: TRBD2 (6 bases). Trimming pared 8 bases from V and 5 bases from J, leaving 22 bases between. The length of the CDR3 is 16 residues. The CDR3 region is CASGDRGSPTHNEQFF. CDR3 DNA: TGTGCCAGCGGGGACCGGGGGTCCCCTACTCACAATGAGCAGTTCTTC.

CDR3 coding DNA: TGTGCCAGCACCCGGGGGGGGCGGGGGAATACGCAGTATTTT. Translated: CASTRGGRGNTQYF. The rearrangement links TRBV11-2 to TRBJ2-3, with 8 bases identical to TRBD2. Germline CDR1 reads SGHAT; CDR2 reads FQNNGV. The length of the CDR3 is 14 residues. With V trimmed by 7 bases and J by 7 bases, 10 bases remained unmatched.

Only a few counts were recorded for this clonotype. The junction departs from germline at one end; a sequencing error may be responsible. This chain uses TRBV7-9 with TRBJ2-1; D perhaps matches TRBD2 (5 bases). CDR1 is SEHNR and CDR2 is FQNEAQ in the germline V gene (reference sequence). This CDR3 comprises 17 residues. The CDR3 reads CASSLGSPGISHNEQFF. CDR3 in DNA: TGTGCCAGCAGCTTAGGGTCTCCGGGGATCTCCCACAATGAGCAGTTCTTC.

The table lists this clonotype with a few counts. The CDR3 reads CASSPLSGAETQYF. In DNA form, the CDR3 reads TGTGCCAGCAGTCCACTCTCGGGGGCAGAGACCCAGTACTTC. This chain links TRBV28 with TRBJ2-5; D tentatively reads TRBD1 or TRBD2 (6 bases each). Germline V CDR1 and CDR2: MDHEN, SYDVKM. Trimming took off 5 bases at V and 4 bases at J, with 14 bases between the two ends. CDR3 length: 14 residues.

The chain carries TRBV4-1 and TRBJ2-6; D call uncertain. CDR1 is MGHRA, CDR2 YSYEKL, per germline. Trimming took off 4 bases at V and 4 bases at J, with 11 bases between the two ends. CDR3 size: 15 residues. CDR3 DNA: TGCGCCAGCAGCCCCACGAGGACGGGGGCCAACGTCCTGACTTTC. Translated, it gives CASSPTRTGANVLTF.

There are a few counts of this clonotype. The rearrangement uses TRBV10-3 and TRBJ1-5; weak D call: TRBD1 (5 bases). The germline CDR1 and CDR2 sequences are ENHRY and SYGVKD. The CDR3 runs to 13 residues. Trimming took off 5 bases at V and 0 bases at J, with 5 bases between the two ends. The DNA for the CDR3 is TGTGCCATCAGTCAGGGTAGCAATCAGCCCCAGCATTTT. Protein: CAISQGSNQPQHF.

The table lists this clonotype with a few counts. This chain links TRBV29-1 with TRBJ1-6, with D tentatively TRBD1 (5 bases). Per the germline V gene, CDR1 is SQVTM and CDR2 is ANQGSEA. Trimming took 4 bases from V and 8 from J, leaving 9 bases between them. The CDR3 loop spans 12 amino acids. CDR3 region: CSVGDGYSPLHF. The CDR3 nucleotides are TGCAGCGTTGGGGACGGCTATTCACCCCTCCACTTT.

V usage is TRBV19 and J usage is TRBJ2-7; 9 bases map to TRBD1. Unmatched junction bases numbered 11, after V lost 7 bases and J lost 7 bases. Germline-derived CDR1 and CDR2 are LNHDA and SQIVND (reference sequence). The CDR3 totals 14 residues. CDR3 nucleotide sequence: TGTGCCAGTACCCGGGACAGGGCCGGGGGAGAGCAGTACTTC. This codes for CASTRDRAGGEQYF.

The rearrangement links TRBV4-1 to TRBJ1-5; the D gene is possibly TRBD1 (5 bases). Per the germline V gene, CDR1 is MGHRA and CDR2 is YSYEKL. The CDR3 contains 15 residues. The V and J ends lost 1 base and 4 bases respectively, with 11 bases between them. CDR3: CASSQGRGANQPQHF. For the CDR3, the DNA is TGCGCCAGCAGCCAAGGAAGAGGGGCTAATCAGCCCCAGCATTTT.

The gene calls are TRBV24-1 and TRBJ2-7, with 10 nucleotides matching TRBD1. The end of the DNA fits TRBJ2-5 better, so the J call may be wrong. Germline V CDR1 and CDR2: KGHDR, SFDVKD. The length of the CDR3 is 14 residues. In DNA form, the CDR3 reads TGTGCCACCAGTGGTCGGACAGGGGGAGAGACCCAGTACTTC. This sequence encodes CATSGRTGGETQYF.

The chain employs TRBV2 and TRBJ2-1; no definite D call. V was trimmed by 7 bases and J by 0 bases, leaving 13 bases between them. Germline V lookup: CDR1 SNHLY, CDR2 FYNNEI. The CDR3 runs to 15 residues. CDR3 sequence reads: CASIVLLSSYNEQFF. The CDR3 region has the DNA TGTGCCAGCATTGTGCTTCTTAGCTCCTACAATGAGCAGTTCTTC.

The J gene is TRBJ2-7, the V gene TRBV19; 10 bases align to TRBD2. The CDR3 has 15 residues. The V and J ends lost 5 bases and 5 bases, in that order; junction bases with no gene match: 9. In germline, CDR1 is LNHDA, CDR2 SQIVND (reference sequence). The CDR3 is CASSVSGGAYHEQYF. DNA of the CDR3: TGTGCCAGTAGTGTAAGCGGGGGGGCCTACCACGAGCAGTACTTC.

This clonotype occurred a few times. The V gene is TRBV5-1, the J gene TRBJ1-4; D unresolved. The CDR3 has 14 residues. Germline CDR1 is SGHRS and CDR2 is YFSETQ. The ends were cut back, 7 bases at V and 0 bases at J, with 10 bases in the middle. This CDR3 reads CASAQYATNEKLFF. The CDR3 DNA reads as TGCGCCAGCGCTCAGTATGCAACTAATGAAAAACTGTTTTTT.